Reported below is one T cell receptor beta chain. Its antigen is unknown. The record has no base qualities; no much larger clone is one base away. This entry is derived from a study of TIL therapy for anti-PD-1-resistant metastatic lung cancer (dated by TCRdb to the early 2020s). Looking at the study overall: A median age of approximately 50 years (range about 38-80) and a median tumor PD-L1 proportion score of 6% were recorded among enrolled patients. The cohort was predominantly lung adenocarcinoma, with a handful of EGFR-mutant and two ALK-rearranged tumors, and half of patients were current or former smokers. A median non-synonymous tumor mutation burden of 1.5 mutations per megabase was determined across the cohort by whole-exome sequencing. Clonotypes were tracked across tumor, expanded TIL product and serial blood samples by T cell receptor beta sequencing of tumor and peripheral blood.

Broader findings and caveats from the paper: Higher clonality and lower diversity were observed in expanded TIL cultures than in baseline intratumoral T cells (median clonality approximately 6% vs 31%, p < 0.0001). High clonal turnover was observed in TIL culture, with many enriched product clones not detected in the baseline tumor, which suggested clonal contraction rather than faithful expansion. Generalizability was limited because the cohort was highly selected, with more treatment-naive, never-smoker and oncogene-addicted patients included than is typical. The study protocol defined all tumor marker inferences as exploratory.

What this sample's time point label stands for: pre-treatment sample, taken before nivolumab and TIL therapy. Baseline tumor samples were excised metastases, mostly pleural nodules or supraclavicular lymph nodes, from the same resection used to grow TIL. Tumors were collected before any PD-1/PD-L1 blockade, after which patients were given nivolumab, and patients who progressed were given lymphodepletion, an infusion of expanded TIL and IL-2. Between late 2017 and early 2020, a dual-center phase I trial enrolled adults who had stage 4 NSCLC. Samples were obtained from a single-arm, open-label phase I trial in which tumor-infiltrating lymphocyte therapy with nivolumab was evaluated in advanced non-small cell lung cancer. For each resected tumor, portions were snap-frozen in liquid nitrogen and kept at -80 degrees C. Using laser-capture macrodissection, tumor regions of interest were selected on H&E sections, then pulverized into roughly 15 mg aliquots and extracted using Qiagen Allprep kits.

Using bias-controlled multiplex PCR with the immunoSEQ v3 hsTCRB kit, the TCR beta CDR3 regions were amplified from genomic DNA. An Illumina NextSeq 500 was used to sequence the TCR libraries, reaching approximately 2 million read pairs at survey level or roughly 4.5-6 million at deep level. Per the source publication's procedure: V, D and J genes were assigned, non-productive sequences were removed, and clonality was reported by immunoSEQ Analyzer software. Repertoires were compared using productive Simpson clonality and Morisita overlap index of productive TRB rearrangements between infused TIL and blood. Sourced from immuneACCESS, this table was stored by TCRdb with only in-frame sequences that have V and J called. A share of the clones is absent; for the studies checked, an unresolved V gene accounts for under half, and the remainder has no known explanation. That table furnishes V, J and clone size, whereas the DNA furnished D and trimming. In all, the sample holds more than 90,000 clones, and around 71% of those were seen once. The biggest ten clones account for 10% to 11% of the sample.

Trimming removed 0 bases from V and 0 bases from J, leaving 10 bases between the germline ends. The germline V gene gives CDR1 as SGHRS and CDR2 as YFSETQ. The CDR3, cysteine through phenylalanine, is 16 amino acids long. CDR3 DNA only is kept here, 48 bases in frame from base 1. The TCR comes from a person aged 25-79 years with non-small cell lung cancer. The sequencing used tumor tissue, collected at baseline. Here the chain combines TRBV5-1 and TRBJ2-4, with TRBD2 as a weak D call on 7 bases. The CDR3 region: CASSLGGGVAKNIQYF. The sequence in DNA is TGCGCCAGCAGCTTGGGAGGGGGGGTAGCCAAAAACATTCAGTACTTC.